These T cell receptor beta chains were read from a single sample in a study of cytomegalovirus exposure and HLA in healthy donors. Measured with immunoSEQ multiplex PCR; TCRdb has only the in-frame clones, and not every one. The sample includes 130,000 to 150,000 clones, roughly 80% of them seen just once. The sample taken for sequencing was PBMCs. The receptors shown here come from a male donor in good health and CMV-seronegative. Each CDR3 is given with its conserved first and last residue. The order of the fields is D gene, clone size, J gene, CDR3 length, V gene, CDR3 protein, CDR3 DNA. The D gene is left open where the match is weak. Expanded clones get a size class; other rows say once, few or many, or leave the size out.

>.|.|TRBJ1-2|14|TRBV7-9
CSSSLSAGAYGYTF
TGTTCCAGCAGCTTATCCGCAGGGGCGTATGGCTACACCTTC
>.|.|TRBJ2-1|16|TRBV4-2
CASSQPGLGSYNEQFF
TGTGCCAGCAGCCAACCGGGACTTGGCTCCTACAATGAGCAGTTCTTC
>TRBD2|once|TRBJ2-3|15|TRBV4-1
CASSHLGLDTDTQYF
TGCGCCAGCAGCCACCTGGGACTAGACACAGATACGCAGTATTTT
>.|.|TRBJ1-1|15|TRBV14
CASSPLGTGSTEAFF
TGTGCCAGCAGCCCACTCGGGACTGGGAGCACTGAAGCTTTCTTT
>.|.|TRBJ2-7|15|TRBV7-6
CASSFFSEGTYEQYF
TGTGCCAGCAGCTTTTTCAGTGAGGGTACCTACGAGCAGTACTTC
>.|.|TRBJ2-6|16|TRBV4-3
CASSQDEGTGANVLTF
TGCGCCAGCAGCCAAGACGAGGGAACTGGGGCCAACGTCCTGACTTTC
>.|.|TRBJ2-7|11|TRBV19
CASSGHYEQYF
TGTGCCAGTAGTGGACATTACGAGCAGTACTTC
>.|once|TRBJ1-3|15|TRBV7-2
CASTPQRGSGNTIYF
TGTGCCAGCACCCCCCAGCGGGGATCTGGAAACACCATATATTTT
>TRBD1|few|TRBJ2-6|18|TRBV18
CASSPPGQGASGANVLTF
TGTGCCAGCTCACCACCGGGACAGGGGGCGTCTGGGGCCAACGTCCTGACTTTC
>TRBD2|.|TRBJ2-7|17|TRBV4-2
CASSQGLGLAGTYEQYF
TGTGCCAGCAGCCAAGGCCTTGGACTAGCGGGAACTTACGAGCAGTACTTC
>TRBD1|.|TRBJ2-7|15|TRBV25-1
CASSGTGDHFYEQYF
TGTGCCAGCAGTGGAACAGGGGACCATTTTTACGAGCAGTACTTC
>.|.|TRBJ2-7|12|TRBV5-1
CASKRGGDEQYF
TGCGCCAGCAAGAGAGGGGGGGACGAGCAGTACTTC
>.|.|TRBJ1-4|15|TRBV4-2
CASSQDTTGNEKLFF
TGTGCCAGCAGCCAAGATACCACGGGGAATGAAAAACTGTTTTTT
>.|once|TRBJ1-1|12|TRBV6-5
CASSRDITEAFF
TGTGCCAGCTCTCGGGACATCACTGAAGCTTTCTTT
>TRBD2|.|TRBJ2-1|14|TRBV6-5
CASRPSGRIYEQFF
TGTGCCAGCAGACCTAGCGGGAGGATCTATGAGCAGTTCTTC
>.|.|TRBJ1-1|17|TRBV4-2
CASSQDVDSFVNTEAFF
TGTGCCAGCAGCCAAGATGTGGACAGCTTCGTGAACACTGAAGCTTTCTTT
>TRBD1|.|TRBJ1-2|13|TRBV6-1
CASRVTGNYGYTF
TGTGCCAGCAGGGTGACAGGGAACTATGGCTACACCTTC
>.|.|TRBJ1-3|14|TRBV4-3
CASSRDSSGNTIYF
TGCGCCAGCAGCCGTGACAGCTCTGGAAACACCATATATTTT
>.|.|TRBJ2-2|16|TRBV18
CASSPELWTDTGELFF
TGTGCCAGCTCACCGGAACTCTGGACAGACACCGGGGAGCTGTTTTTT
>TRBD2|.|TRBJ2-5|17|TRBV5-1
CASSLPGLAGGGETRYF
TGCGCCAGCAGCTTGCCGGGACTAGCGGGAGGCGGGGAGACCCGGTACTTC
>TRBD1|once|TRBJ1-1|11|TRBV13
CASSRRQGSYF
TGTGCCAGCAGCAGAAGACAGGGCTCGTACTTT
>.|.|TRBJ1-2|13|TRBV5-4
CASSFVRAHGYTF
TGTGCCAGCAGCTTTGTCAGGGCGCATGGCTACACCTTC
>.|.|TRBJ2-1|11|TRBV7-9
CALGEFNEQFF
TGTGCCCTAGGCGAGTTTAATGAGCAGTTCTTC
>TRBD1|.|TRBJ2-5|14|TRBV5-6
CASNAPDRRETQYF
TGTGCCAGCAACGCCCCGGACAGGAGGGAGACCCAGTACTTC
>TRBD2|.|TRBJ2-3|19|TRBV9
CASSPDWLAGGQGTDTQYF
TGTGCCAGCAGCCCTGACTGGCTAGCGGGAGGCCAGGGTACAGATACGCAGTATTTT
>.|.|TRBJ1-6|12|TRBV7-2
CASSAGYSPLHF
TGTGCCAGCAGTGCAGGGTATTCACCCCTCCACTTT
>.|once|TRBJ2-2|15|TRBV5-8
CASSFRTANTGELFF
TGTGCCAGCAGCTTCCGGACAGCCAACACCGGGGAGCTGTTTTTT
>.|few|TRBJ2-2|12|TRBV2
CASIGVYGELFF
TGTGCCAGCATCGGGGTTTACGGGGAGCTGTTTTTT
>TRBD2|.|TRBJ2-2|21|TRBV5-1
CASSLRAPDHLSGRAAGELFF
TGCGCCAGCAGCTTGCGGGCCCCTGATCATCTTAGCGGGAGGGCGGCCGGGGAGCTGTTTTTT
>.|.|TRBJ1-1|12|TRBV2
CASRVTDTEAFF
TGTGCCAGCAGGGTGACAGACACTGAAGCTTTCTTT
>TRBD1|.|TRBJ1-1|15|TRBV9
CASSVTGTVNTEAFF
TGTGCCAGCAGCGTAACCGGGACAGTAAACACTGAAGCTTTCTTT
>TRBD1|.|TRBJ2-2|18|TRBV9
CASSSPRDRGFNTGELFF
TGTGCCAGCAGCTCCCCGCGGGACAGGGGTTTTAACACCGGGGAGCTGTTTTTT
>TRBD1|.|TRBJ2-1|15|TRBV7-3
CASSLTRGPYNEQFF
TGTGCCAGCAGCCTTACGAGGGGGCCATACAATGAGCAGTTCTTC
>.|.|TRBJ2-3|16|TRBV7-8
CASSKGGRGVVDTQYF
TGTGCCAGCAGCAAGGGTGGTCGGGGTGTGGTAGATACGCAGTATTTT
>TRBD1|.|TRBJ2-7|16|TRBV7-9
CASSLYSPGQGHEQYF
TGTGCCAGCAGCTTGTACTCACCGGGACAGGGACACGAGCAGTACTTC
>TRBD1|.|TRBJ1-6|15|TRBV7-9
CASSSPTGGNSPLHF
TGTGCCAGCAGCTCCCCGACAGGGGGTAATTCACCCCTCCACTTT
>.|.|TRBJ2-5|14|TRBV6-5
CASRHRVVGETQYF
TGTGCCAGCAGGCACAGGGTTGTTGGAGAGACCCAGTACTTC
>TRBD1|few|TRBJ2-2|16|TRBV2
CASSDLGQGDTGELFF
TGTGCCAGCAGTGACTTGGGACAGGGGGACACCGGGGAGCTGTTTTTT
>TRBD2|.|TRBJ2-1|14|TRBV11-2
CASSAGLAGNEQFF
TGTGCCAGCAGCGCCGGACTAGCGGGGAATGAGCAGTTCTTC
>TRBD1|.|TRBJ2-1|18|TRBV18
CASSGFPGQGISYNEQFF
TGTGCCAGCTCAGGATTCCCGGGACAGGGGATCTCCTACAATGAGCAGTTCTTC
>TRBD1|once|TRBJ2-2|14|TRBV7-2
CASSNRGWTGELFF
TGTGCCAGCAGTAACAGGGGTTGGACCGGGGAGCTGTTTTTT